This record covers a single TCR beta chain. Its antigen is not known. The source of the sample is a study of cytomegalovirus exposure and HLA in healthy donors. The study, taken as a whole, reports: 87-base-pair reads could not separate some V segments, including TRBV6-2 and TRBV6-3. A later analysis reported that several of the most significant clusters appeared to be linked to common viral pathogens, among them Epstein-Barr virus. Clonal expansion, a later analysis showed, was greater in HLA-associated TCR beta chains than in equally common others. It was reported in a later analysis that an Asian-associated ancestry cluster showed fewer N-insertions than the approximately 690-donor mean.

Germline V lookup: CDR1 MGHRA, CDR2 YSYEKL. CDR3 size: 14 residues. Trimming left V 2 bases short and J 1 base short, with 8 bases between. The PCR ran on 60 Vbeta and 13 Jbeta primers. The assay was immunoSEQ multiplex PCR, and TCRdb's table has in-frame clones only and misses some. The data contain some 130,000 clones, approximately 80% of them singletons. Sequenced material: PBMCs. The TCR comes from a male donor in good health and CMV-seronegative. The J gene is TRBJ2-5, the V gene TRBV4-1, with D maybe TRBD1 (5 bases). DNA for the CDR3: TGCGCCAGCAGCCAACTGGGGCCCCAAGAGACCCAGTACTTC. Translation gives CASSQLGPQETQYF.